The 7 T cell receptor beta chains below all came from one sample that was sequenced in a study of cytotoxic CD8 clonotypes in ibrutinib-treated CLL (dated by TCRdb to about 2021). The library was built by means of the immunoSEQ multiplex PCR assay. TCRdb mirrors the immuneACCESS table, restricted to in-frame sequences. Some clones are absent from its copies; in checked studies, under half trace to an unresolved V gene, and the reason for the others is unknown. Here the sample has over 6,500 clones; more than 70% occur a single time. About 26% of the sample is in the top ten clones. The sequencing used PBMCs, collected before ibrutinib treatment. Every receptor here comes from a human donor with chronic lymphocytic leukemia.

This clone was recorded a few times. V usage is TRBV5-1 and J usage is TRBJ1-3; D ambiguous. V dropped 0 bases and J dropped 3 bases, with 16 bases sitting between them. Germline V gene sequence: CDR1 SGHRS, CDR2 YFSETQ. CDR3 length equals 17 residues. The CDR3 spells CASSLEGRRGGGNTIYF. For the CDR3, the DNA is TGCGCCAGCAGCTTGGAGGGTCGGCGCGGCGGTGGAAACACCATATATTTT. The full variable domain, in which reference TRBV5-1 and TRBJ1-3 provide the parts outside the CDR3, is KAGVTQTPRYLIKTRGQQVTLSCSPISGHRSVSWYQQTPGQGLQFLFEYFSETQRNKGNFPGRFSGRQFSNSRSEMNVSTLELGDSALYLCASSLEGRRGGGNTIYFGEGSWLTVV.

The gene calls are TRBV23-1 and TRBJ1-5; no definite D call. TRBV23-1 is an open reading frame whose function is uncertain. The CDR3 runs to 15 residues. Trimming left V 4 bases short and J 7 bases short, with 17 bases between. The CDR3 coding sequence is TGCGCCAGCAGTCCCCGGACTCCTACGGTACAGCCCCAGCATTTT. Translated, it gives CASSPRTPTVQPQHF.

This chain joins TRBV23-1 and TRBJ2-7, with TRBD2 identical over 9 bases. TRBV23-1 qualifies as an ORF whose function is uncertain. Losses at the gene ends were 6 bases for V and 6 bases for J; bases not matched to a gene: 15. The CDR3 is 16 amino acids. This CDR3 reads CASSQRAGGMTSEQYF. The DNA of the CDR3 is TGCGCCAGCAGCCAACGAGCGGGGGGTATGACGAGCGAGCAGTACTTC.

This chain joins TRBV11-1 and TRBJ2-5; 7 bases match TRBD1. CDR3 length equals 14 residues. The J segment lost 10 bases and the V segment lost 2 bases, leaving 10 bases of the junction unmatched. Germline CDR1 reads SGHAT; CDR2 reads FQDESV (reference sequence). The CDR3 sequence: CASSLNGDRDDQYF. DNA of the CDR3: TGTGCCAGCAGCTTAAACGGTGACAGGGATGACCAGTACTTC.

The chain has TRBV4-1 and TRBJ2-1; a weak D match, TRBD2 (6 bases). The CDR3 covers 17 residues. The V and J ends lost 0 bases and 4 bases respectively, with 16 bases between them. Germline assignment: CDR1 MGHRA and CDR2 YSYEKL. The CDR3 here is CASSQESRGGGYNEQFF. The DNA of the CDR3 is TGCGCCAGCAGCCAAGAGAGTAGGGGAGGCGGTTACAATGAGCAGTTCTTC.

V and J are TRBV2 and TRBJ2-3; 9 bases map to TRBD2. This CDR3 has 15 amino acids. Germline CDR1 reads SNHLY; CDR2 reads FYNNEI. V dropped 7 bases and J dropped 3; count of bases not matched to a gene: 8. The CDR3 spells CASTASGIYTDTQYF. The CDR3, as DNA: TGTGCCAGCACAGCTAGCGGGATATATACAGATACGCAGTATTTT.

This clone was found a few times. The rearrangement uses TRBV19 and TRBJ2-3; no clear D. The germline V gene encodes CDR1 LNHDA and CDR2 SQIVND (reference sequence). Trimming stripped 7 bases from V and 0 bases from J, with 11 bases between. The CDR3 runs 14 residues. This chain's CDR3 is CASKDTGSTDTQYF. Written as DNA, the CDR3 is TGTGCCAGTAAAGACACCGGAAGCACAGATACGCAGTATTTT.